The sequence of this T cell receptor beta chain was determined in a study of T cell responses to AZD1222 COVID-19 vaccine. As for the study in general: Samples with a second dose at about 4 or about 12 weeks were pooled together. Study outcomes and limitations: In a largely white British group with more females than males, clonal diversity was possibly underestimated. Reportedly, nearly half of unique spike TCRs recognized epitopes outside B.1.351/B.1.1.7 mutations. Among vaccine-associated CD4 TCRs, coverage spanned spike, with dominance at 160-218 and 743-854.

The CDR3 length is 17 residues. The germline CDR1 and CDR2 sequences are SEHNR and FQNEAQ (reference sequence). V was shortened by 1 base and J by 6 bases, with 19 bases between the two germline ends. On this clone itself: Its antigen is not identified.

The table came from immunoSEQ multiplex PCR; TCRdb's copy has only in-frame clones and leaves some out. The sample includes 95,000 to 150,000 clones, approximately 88% of them seen just once. V gene TRBV7-9 combines with J gene TRBJ2-1; D gene uncertain. This clonotype was obtained from an adult in good health. This sample comprised peripheral blood, obtained on day 0 of AZD1222 vaccination. CDR3 DNA: TGTGCCAGCAGCTTAGGTAGTCCGCTTTCTGGCTTCAATGAGCAGTTCTTC. The encoded protein is CASSLGSPLSGFNEQFF.